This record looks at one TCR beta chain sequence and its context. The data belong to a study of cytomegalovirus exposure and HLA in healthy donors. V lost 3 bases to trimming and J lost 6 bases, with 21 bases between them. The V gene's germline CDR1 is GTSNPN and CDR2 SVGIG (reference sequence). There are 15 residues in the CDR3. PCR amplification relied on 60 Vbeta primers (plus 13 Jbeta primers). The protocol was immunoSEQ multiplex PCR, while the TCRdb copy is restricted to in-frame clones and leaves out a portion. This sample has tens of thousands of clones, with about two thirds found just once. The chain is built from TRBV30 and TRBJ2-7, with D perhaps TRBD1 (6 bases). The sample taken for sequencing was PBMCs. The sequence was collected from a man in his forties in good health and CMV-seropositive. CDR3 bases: TGTGCCTGGAGCCCCTCCCCACAGGGAATGGGCGAGCAGTACTTC. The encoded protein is CAWSPSPQGMGEQYF.